The text below deals with one T cell receptor (beta chain). Its cognate antigen is unknown. The sample comes from a study of cytotoxic CD8 clonotypes in ibrutinib-treated CLL. Study findings and constraints: Upon ibrutinib response clonality rose, and upon progression it fell back toward baseline. Baseline clonality exceeded age-matched healthy donors and tracked circulating CD8+ T-cell counts. With treatment, public clonotypes, which were uncommon, either contracted or remained stable.

Here immunoSEQ multiplex PCR was the method, and the copy in TCRdb shows in-frame clones only, minus some. This table has roughly 29,000 clones, 60% to 85% appearing once. The sequence derives from a human donor with chronic lymphocytic leukemia. Specimen: PBMCs, collected after 36 months of ibrutinib treatment.

The CDR3 protein is CARSSGGPTDTQYF. In DNA form, the CDR3 reads TGTGCCAGATCTAGCGGGGGGCCGACAGATACGCAGTATTTT. J is TRBJ2-3 and V is TRBV7-2; 11 nucleotides align to TRBD2. This CDR3 region has 14 residues. V lost 9 bases and J lost 3; bases outside the gene matches: 5. The V gene's germline CDR1 is SGHTA and CDR2 FQGNSA.